This TCR beta chain was captured by sequencing in a study of blood T cell repertoires in COVID-19. Turning to the study itself: Both acute and convalescent COVID-19 samples were obtained from the United States, Italy and Spain.

Original processing notes: Amplification with reference gene primers provided the estimates of nucleated cell counts. Generated by immunoSEQ multiplex PCR, the TCRdb table keeps only in-frame clones and is missing some. V and J calls and clone size are given by that table; D and trimming were obtained from the DNA. The sample lists 120,000 to 150,000 clones; roughly 84% were seen once. The CDR3 is 15 residues long. Trimming cost V 3 bases and J 4 bases, with 16 bases left between them. Germline V gene lookup returns CDR1 LGHNA and CDR2 YNFKEQ. This sequence joins TRBV4-2 and TRBJ2-7; D perhaps matches TRBD2 (5 bases). The source of this sequence is a man aged 25 to 40 with COVID-19, enrolled during active disease. Specimen: peripheral blood. CDR3 in amino acids: CASSQQAELGYEQYF. The CDR3 region has the DNA TGTGCCAGCAGCCAGCAAGCGGAGTTGGGGTACGAGCAGTACTTC.